The 8 T cell receptor beta chains presented below share a single source sample, sequenced in a study of vaccination effects on CD4 cells after COVID-19. These receptors lack a known antigen. The method was immunoSEQ multiplex PCR; TCRdb's version includes in-frame clones alone and lacks a portion of them. The table records some 34,000 clones, around 82% of them present only once. In the ViraFEST assay, antigen-specific CD4+ clonotypes were identified by expansion after peptide-pool stimulation. After around ten days in culture, the CD4+ T cells were isolated. Participants received two doses of either the BNT162b2 or mRNA-1273 vaccine. The sample was CD4+ T cells from PBMCs cultured with HCoV-NL63 spike peptides, taken after COVID-19 vaccination. These receptors were obtained from a human donor who received a COVID-19 vaccine. Some clones in this sample may be carry-over from other donors' samples.

The chain links TRBV3-1 (or the pseudogene TRBV3-2) to TRBJ1-1; D is uncertain. CDR1 is LGHDT, CDR2 YNNKEL, per germline (reference sequence). CDR3 length: 16 residues. V was pared by 0 bases and J by 0 bases, with 11 bases between. The CDR3 protein is CASSQDLGQVNTEAFF. In DNA, the CDR3 is TGTGCCAGCAGCCAAGATTTAGGCCAGGTGAACACTGAAGCTTTCTTT.

V gene TRBV5-1 combines with J gene TRBJ1-5; D not resolved. CDR3 length equals 15 residues. The V and J ends lost 5 bases and 4 bases respectively, with 16 bases between them. The germline gives CDR1 SGHRS, CDR2 YFSETQ. DNA for the CDR3: TGCGCCAGCAGTAAGGGCGATCACGTTAATCAGCCCCAGCATTTT. Its translation is CASSKGDHVNQPQHF.

This clone was counted once. The V and J genes are TRBV3-1 (or the pseudogene TRBV3-2) and TRBJ2-1; TRBD2 aligns across 8 bases. V lost 1 base, J lost 4 bases, and 6 bases stayed unmatched. Germline values: CDR1 LGHDT, CDR2 YNNKEL (reference sequence). CDR3 length equals 16 residues. The CDR3: CASSQVKTGGYNEQFF. As DNA, the CDR3 is TGTGCCAGCAGCCAAGTAAAGACGGGGGGGTACAATGAGCAGTTCTTC.

The V call is TRBV28, the J call TRBJ2-3, with TRBD2 matching 12 bases. This CDR3 contains 13 residues. Germline loops: CDR1 MDHEN, CDR2 SYDVKM. V lost 6 bases to trimming and J lost 10 bases; unmatched junction nucleotides: 5. CDR3 in DNA: TGTGCCAGCAGCTTACTAGCGGGGGGCCCGCAGTATTTT. Its protein product is CASSLLAGGPQYF.

This sequence joins TRBV5-4 and TRBJ2-2; 8 bases fit TRBD1. Losses at the gene ends were 3 bases for V and 7 bases for J; bases not matched to a gene: 11. Germline CDR1 is SGHNT and CDR2 is YYREEE (reference sequence). The CDR3 has 16 amino acids. CDR3 sequence reads: CASSWDTDREGGELFF. As DNA, the CDR3 is TGTGCCAGCAGCTGGGACACGGACAGGGAAGGCGGGGAGCTGTTTTTT.

The chain employs TRBV10-3 and TRBJ2-3; 7 bases map to TRBD1. Per germline, CDR1 ENHRY and CDR2 SYGVKD. This CDR3 is 15 amino acids long. The V gene end was trimmed by 3 bases and the J gene end by 6 bases; junction bases not matched to a gene: 9. The CDR3 reads CAISDTTGAQDTQYF. CDR3 nucleotide sequence: TGTGCCATCAGTGATACCACAGGGGCCCAGGATACGCAGTATTTT.

DNA for the CDR3: TGTGCCAGCAGTTCCCGGACTAGCGGGGGGACCGGGGAGCTGTTTTTT. Translation: CASSSRTSGGTGELFF. The rearrangement links TRBV28 to TRBJ2-2; 14 nucleotides line up with TRBD2. This CDR3 is 16 amino acids long. Germline values: CDR1 MDHEN, CDR2 SYDVKM. Unmatched junction bases numbered 3, after V lost 4 bases and J lost 5 bases.

V is TRBV29-1 and J is TRBJ1-2, with TRBD1 as a possible D gene (5 bases). The CDR3 is 13 residues long. In germline, CDR1 is SQVTM, CDR2 ANQGSEA. The V and J ends lost 3 bases and 8 bases respectively, with 16 bases between them. Here the CDR3 DNA reads TGCAGCGTTGAGGGGGTGTGGTCGGGCGGCTACACCTTC. Residues: CSVEGVWSGGYTF.